This T cell receptor (beta chain) derives from a study of shared clonotypes between healthy human individuals. Turning to the study itself: The study used three CD4 naive, three CD4 memory, two CD8 naive and one CD8 memory plate per donor.

TCRdb's copy holds only in-frame clones and misses some; the assay was immunoSEQ multiplex PCR. Seen here are about 600,000 clones, approximately 97% observed once, and the top ten hold about 0.057%. The CDR3 has 13 amino acids. V was shortened by 0 bases and J by 5 bases, with 7 bases between the two germline ends. CDR1 is SNHLY and CDR2 is FYNNEI in the germline V gene. Sequencing was done on a sample of naive CD4+ T cells sorted from blood. Subset meaning: CD45RA+ positively selected. This clonotype was obtained from a woman between 25 and 40 years old in good health. The chain has TRBV2 and TRBJ1-2; D not resolved. CDR3 loop: CASSEAEEYGYTF. The DNA for the CDR3 is TGTGCCAGCAGTGAAGCGGAGGAATATGGCTACACCTTC.